The clone carrying this T cell receptor beta chain has just a few counts. Antigen: not known. The use of a sample-barcoded 5' primer and a J-beta primer mix characterized a second PCR of roughly 6 to 11 cycles. TCRdb redid the calling of the 5' RACE reads with MiXCR, one entry per CDR3 protein. The repertoire holds approximately 820,000 distinct CDR3 sequences, roughly 44% seen once, with under 20% in the top ten. The sample is drawn from a study of blood T cells in healthy people across ages. Study-wide points: Across the age range, TCR beta diversity per million T cells fell in a roughly linear way.

The ends were cut back, 8 bases at V and 4 bases at J, with 22 bases in the middle. CDR3 size: 16 residues. Germline CDR1 and CDR2: SNHLY and FYNNEI. The chain links TRBV2 to TRBJ2-3; perhaps D is TRBD1 or TRBD2 (6 bases each). The clonotype comes from a man aged 60-69 years in good health. The sequencing input was blood. The CDR3 reads CASAYYPGANPDTQYF. DNA for the CDR3: TGTGCCAGCGCATATTATCCGGGGGCGAATCCAGATACGCAGTATTTT.